One sample yielded the 25 T cell receptor beta chains listed below, sequenced in a study of blood T cell repertoires in COVID-19 (dated by TCRdb to 2019 to 2021). Receptor libraries were prepared by the immunoSEQ multiplex PCR assay. The table comes from immuneACCESS by way of TCRdb, which keeps in-frame sequences with V and J called. Part of the clones is missing from these tables; in studies checked, under half for an unresolved V gene and the rest for unknown reasons. The sample table contains approximately 82,000 clones; only one count was recorded for 65% to 85% of them. Over 15% of the sample belongs to the ten largest clones. Source material: peripheral blood. The receptors derive from a woman in her fifties or sixties with acute or convalescent COVID-19.

V is TRBV7-2 and J is TRBJ2-2; 11 nucleotides agree with TRBD2. The trim removed 0 bases at V and 3 bases at J, leaving 3 bases unmatched. This CDR3 has 17 residues. The germline CDR1 and CDR2 sequences are SGHTA and FQGNSA. CDR3 nucleotides: TGTGCCAGCAGCTTAGCCACTAGCGGGAGTTACACCGGGGAGCTGTTTTTT. It encodes CASSLATSGSYTGELFF.

This chain connects TRBV3-1 (or the pseudogene TRBV3-2) to TRBJ1-5, with D tentatively TRBD1 (5 bases). V lost 0 bases, J lost 2 bases, and 5 bases lay in between. Germline loops: CDR1 LGHDT, CDR2 YNNKEL (reference sequence). The CDR3 totals 14 residues. CDR3 region: CASSQEGRNQPQHF. The CDR3 DNA reads TGTGCCAGCAGCCAAGAGGGGCGCAATCAGCCCCAGCATTTT.

The chain uses TRBV2 and TRBJ1-4; maybe TRBD1 (6 bases). CDR1 is SNHLY, CDR2 FYNNEI, per germline. The germline V and J ends were trimmed by 10 bases and 8 bases, with 17 bases remaining between them. The CDR3 runs to 13 residues. Here the CDR3 reads CATRWRGGEKLFF. As DNA, the CDR3 is TGTGCCACAAGGTGGAGGGGGGGCGAAAAACTGTTTTTT.

The rearrangement links TRBV11-3 to TRBJ1-5, with 10 bases lining up with TRBD1. Germline V lookup: CDR1 SGHNT, CDR2 YENEEA. V was clipped by 5 bases and J by 7 bases; unmatched bases: 23. This CDR3 contains 20 residues. In nucleotides, the CDR3 is TGTGCCAGCAGCGGCTTAGAGGGGGTCGGGACAGGGGCAGGGGGCCAGCCCCAGCATTTT. This sequence encodes CASSGLEGVGTGAGGQPQHF. The variable domain in full, completed from reference TRBV11-3 and TRBJ1-5, reads EAGVVQSPRYKIIEKKQPVAFWCNPISGHNTLYWYLQNLGQGPELLIRYENEEAVDDSQLPKDRFSAERLKGVDSTLKIQPAELGDSAVYLCASSGLEGVGTGAGGQPQHFGDGTRLSIL.

This chain joins TRBV6-2 or TRBV6-3 and TRBJ1-6, with TRBD1 identical over 7 bases. The CDR3 sequence is 18 residues long. The germline V gene encodes CDR1 MNHEY and CDR2 SVGEGT. Trimming took 6 bases from V and 0 from J; bases not matched to a gene: 11. CDR3 sequence: CASSLDRARSSYNSPLHF. CDR3 DNA sequence: TGTGCCAGCAGCCTCGACAGGGCGAGAAGCTCCTATAATTCACCCCTCCACTTT.

The rearrangement uses TRBV2 and TRBJ1-6, with D possibly TRBD1 on 5 matching bases. The CDR3 spans 14 residues. Germline values: CDR1 SNHLY, CDR2 FYNNEI. V was pared by 4 bases and J by 10 bases, with 14 bases between. As DNA, the CDR3 is TGTGCCAGCAGTGGGGGGGGGAATCGGTCACCCCTCCACTTT. It encodes CASSGGGNRSPLHF.

This rearrangement joins TRBV20-1 to TRBJ1-6, with TRBD1 matching 10 bases. This CDR3 comprises 16 residues. Looked up from germline, CDR1 is DFQATT and CDR2 is SNEGSKA (reference sequence). Germline trimming cut 3 bases from V and 7 bases from J; bases unmatched to any gene: 9. The CDR3 DNA reads TGCAGTGCTAGTCCACCCCCGGGACAGGGGAATTCACCCCTCCACTTT. It specifies CSASPPPGQGNSPLHF.

The V call is TRBV27, the J call TRBJ1-2, with D possibly being TRBD1 (6 bases). CDR1 and CDR2 from the germline V gene are MNHEY and SMNVEV (reference sequence). The CDR3 contains 14 residues. Trimming took 2 bases from V and 3 from J, leaving 10 bases between them. In DNA form, the CDR3 reads TGTGCCAGCAGTTTAAGGTACAGGGACTATGGCTACACCTTC. Residues: CASSLRYRDYGYTF.

This clone was seen a single time. The junction departs from germline at one end; a sequencing error may be responsible. CDR3 DNA sequence: TGTGCCCGCAGCCAAGACTTCGCGGGGGGGGGAGAGACCCAGTACTTC. It translates to CARSQDFAGGGETQYF. The chain is built from TRBV3-1 (or the pseudogene TRBV3-2) and TRBJ2-5; 9 nucleotides line up with TRBD2. Germline loops: CDR1 LGHDT, CDR2 YNNKEL (reference sequence). The CDR3 spans 16 residues.

The rearrangement uses TRBV19 and TRBJ1-2; TRBD1 is a possible D gene (5 bases). V lost 0 bases to trimming and J lost 4 bases, with 9 bases between them. The CDR3 runs 14 residues. Germline V gene lookup returns CDR1 LNHDA and CDR2 SQIVND (reference sequence). CDR3 sequence: CASSIDQGGYGYTF. CDR3 nucleotides: TGTGCCAGTAGTATAGATCAGGGAGGCTATGGCTACACCTTC.

The V and J genes are TRBV29-1 and TRBJ1-4; 8 bases are shared with TRBD1. V shed 4 bases and J 8 bases; nucleotides not matched to a gene: 6. Germline V gene lookup returns CDR1 SQVTM and CDR2 ANQGSEA. The CDR3 runs 13 residues. This chain's CDR3 is CSVGTGPREKLFF. The CDR3 region has the DNA TGCAGCGTTGGGACAGGGCCTCGCGAAAAACTGTTTTTT.

The CDR3 loop reads CASSFNYEQYF. The CDR3 DNA reads as TGTGCCAGCAGTTTCAATTACGAGCAGTACTTC. V gene TRBV12-3 or TRBV12-4 combines with J gene TRBJ2-7; D ambiguous. The V and J ends lost 3 bases and 4 bases respectively, with 4 bases between them. The CDR3 is 11 residues long.

The chain couples TRBV11-3 to TRBJ2-1; 11 bases are a match to TRBD2. J gave up 5 bases and V 5 bases, and 5 bases lay outside the gene matches. The CDR3 runs 15 residues. Germline CDR1 and CDR2: SGHNT and YENEEA. CDR3 residues: CASSLSGRADNEQFF. The CDR3 DNA reads as TGTGCCAGCAGCCTTAGCGGGAGGGCCGACAATGAGCAGTTCTTC.

A few counts support this clone. This sequence joins TRBV11-3 and TRBJ2-1; 13 bases are shared with TRBD2. Unmatched junction bases numbered 10, after V lost 1 base and J lost 4 bases. CDR3 length equals 19 residues. Germline V lookup: CDR1 SGHNT, CDR2 YENEEA. CDR3: CASSLVDVWTSGSYNEQFF. CDR3 DNA: TGTGCCAGCAGCTTAGTAGATGTTTGGACTAGCGGGAGTTACAATGAGCAGTTCTTC. Combining the CDR3 with reference TRBV11-3 and TRBJ2-1 gives the whole variable domain EAGVVQSPRYKIIEKKQPVAFWCNPISGHNTLYWYLQNLGQGPELLIRYENEEAVDDSQLPKDRFSAERLKGVDSTLKIQPAELGDSAVYLCASSLVDVWTSGSYNEQFFGPGTRLTVL.

The chain uses TRBV3-1 (or the pseudogene TRBV3-2) and TRBJ1-1; 9 nucleotides match TRBD1. CDR1 is LGHDT, CDR2 YNNKEL, per germline (reference sequence). CDR3 size: 14 residues. The V segment lost 7 bases and the J segment 4 bases; nucleotides outside the gene matches: 7. Here the CDR3 reads CASNRRDRVTEAFF. The CDR3 nucleotides read TGTGCCAGCAACCGAAGGGACAGGGTCACTGAAGCTTTCTTT.

This clone was observed a handful of times. The V call is TRBV29-1, the J call TRBJ1-1; D is unresolved. The CDR3 spans 10 residues. Germline V CDR1 and CDR2: SQVTM, ANQGSEA. V dropped 4 bases and J dropped 11 bases, with 11 bases sitting between them. The CDR3 region has the DNA TGCAGCGTTGTTACGACTGGCGCTTTCTTT. It translates to CSVVTTGAFF. The complete variable domain, with remaining parts taken from reference TRBV29-1 and TRBJ1-1, reads SAVISQKPSRDICQRGTSLTIQCQVDSQVTMMFWYRQQPGQSLTLIATANQGSEATYESGFVIDKFPISRPNLTFSTLTVSNMSPEDSSIYLCSVVTTGAFFGQGTRLTVV.

This clone was counted a few times. The chain combines TRBV5-4 with TRBJ2-2; D unresolved. This CDR3 has 14 residues. V shed 0 bases and J shed 3 bases, with 6 bases lying between them. Germline V CDR1 and CDR2: SGHNT, YYREEE (reference sequence). The CDR3 here is CASSLGVHTGELFF. Written as DNA, the CDR3 is TGTGCCAGCAGCTTGGGAGTGCACACCGGGGAGCTGTTTTTT.

This chain uses TRBV5-1 with TRBJ1-1; D perhaps matches TRBD1 (6 bases). The CDR3 spans 18 residues. V gave up 3 bases and J gave up 1 base, with 22 bases separating them. The V gene's germline CDR1 is SGHRS and CDR2 YFSETQ. DNA of the CDR3: TGCGCCAGCAGCTCGACCTTCCGGGACACCACAAGGAACACTGAAGCTTTCTTT. It yields the protein CASSSTFRDTTRNTEAFF.

This rearrangement joins TRBV20-1 to TRBJ1-1; D gene ambiguous. Germline assignment: CDR1 DFQATT and CDR2 SNEGSKA (reference sequence). Trimming pared 3 bases from V and 1 base from J, leaving 6 bases between. This CDR3 contains 12 residues. The CDR3 nucleotides are TGCAGTGCTAGTGCGGGGAACACTGAAGCTTTCTTT. This codes for CSASAGNTEAFF.

The chain has TRBV5-6 and TRBJ2-5, with D possibly TRBD1 on 5 matching bases. Germline CDR1 and CDR2: SGHDT and YYEEEE. Trimming pared 0 bases from V and 0 bases from J, leaving 12 bases between. This CDR3 region has 16 residues. The CDR3 region has the DNA TGTGCCAGCAGCTTGGAAGGGGCAGAGTACCAAGAGACCCAGTACTTC. It yields the protein CASSLEGAEYQETQYF. The complete variable domain, with remaining parts taken from reference TRBV5-6 and TRBJ2-5, reads DAGVTQSPTHLIKTRGQQVTLRCSPKSGHDTVSWYQQALGQGPQFIFQYYEEEERQRGNFPDRFSGHQFPNYSSELNVNALLLGDSALYLCASSLEGAEYQETQYFGPGTRLLVL.

V gene TRBV6-5 combines with J gene TRBJ1-1; TRBD1 agrees at 10 bases. The germline V gene encodes CDR1 MNHEY and CDR2 SVGAGI. Unmatched junction bases numbered 10, after V lost 6 bases and J lost 6 bases. This CDR3 comprises 15 residues. The CDR3 DNA sequence: TGTGCCAGCAGACTAAAGACAGGGGGCGTCTCTGAAGCTTTCTTT. Protein sequence: CASRLKTGGVSEAFF.

In nucleotides, the CDR3 is TGCGCCAGCAGCTTGGTTGGAGGGTCGACTCAGCCCCAGCATTTT. This gives the protein CASSLVGGSTQPQHF. The V and J genes are TRBV5-1 and TRBJ1-5; unclear D gene. V was pared by 0 bases and J by 6 bases, with 13 bases between. This CDR3 comprises 15 residues. Germline V gene sequence: CDR1 SGHRS, CDR2 YFSETQ. The complete variable domain, with remaining parts taken from reference TRBV5-1 and TRBJ1-5, reads KAGVTQTPRYLIKTRGQQVTLSCSPISGHRSVSWYQQTPGQGLQFLFEYFSETQRNKGNFPGRFSGRQFSNSRSEMNVSTLELGDSALYLCASSLVGGSTQPQHFGDGTRLSIL.

The chain couples TRBV11-3 to TRBJ2-1; TRBD2 aligns across 7 bases. The CDR3 has 15 residues. Germline values: CDR1 SGHNT, CDR2 YENEEA. With V trimmed by 2 bases and J by 4 bases, 5 bases remained unmatched. CDR3 residues: CASSLSSGTYNEQFF. CDR3 bases: TGTGCCAGCAGCTTATCTAGCGGAACATACAATGAGCAGTTCTTC.

This clone has just a few counts. CDR3 DNA sequence: TGCGCCAGCAGTCAAACCCCCTCCGGGACAACGAACACCGGGGAGCTGTTTTTT. Protein: CASSQTPSGTTNTGELFF. The chain links TRBV23-1 to TRBJ2-2; perhaps TRBD1 as D (6 bases). TRBV23-1 is given ORF status, its function remaining uncertain. The CDR3 is 18 residues long. V was pared by 2 bases and J by 0 bases, with 16 bases between.

The rearrangement uses TRBV5-6 and TRBJ2-7, with 7 bases matching TRBD1. J lost 6 bases, V lost 4 bases, and 4 bases had no gene match. CDR1 is SGHDT and CDR2 is YYEEEE in the germline V gene. The CDR3 covers 12 residues. As DNA, the CDR3 is TGTGCCAGCAGCCCACAGGGGTTCGAGCAGTACTTC. It translates to CASSPQGFEQYF.